This T cell receptor (beta chain) was captured by sequencing in a study of kidney transplant recipient with SARS-CoV-2 infection. The ends lost 7 bases at V and 3 bases at J; junction bases unmatched: 5. Per the germline V gene, CDR1 is MNHEY and CDR2 is SMNVEV (reference sequence). This CDR3 is 13 amino acids long. Via MiXCR, TCRdb re-called the reads, giving one row per CDR3 protein. The sample has approximately 250,000 distinct CDR3 sequences, 25% to 35% seen once. The sample consisted of a blood sample, taken at baseline and between days 110 and 120 from a kidney transplant recipient. This TCR derives from a male patient in his thirties who had COVID-19 and was a kidney transplant recipient. Some of these T cells may belong to the graft donor. The chain combines TRBV27 with TRBJ2-5, with 7 bases identical to TRBD1. This CDR3 is CASNNRGKETQYF. In DNA, the CDR3 is TGTGCCAGCAACAACAGGGGAAAAGAGACCCAGTACTTC.